This T cell receptor beta chain was documented in a study of T-cell reconstitution after alpha-beta-depleted transplantation in children. Broader study findings: Counts and diversity of T cells one year after transplant came mostly from newly produced T cells. Approximately two months post-transplant, alpha-beta T cells reportedly originated from several hundred expanded graft clones. Where some patients showed high TCRbeta diversity at day 60, it came from recipient T cells and thymic progenitors that had survived.

Preparation of the TCRbeta library was carried out with unique molecular identifiers. From the PCR reads, TCRdb called clonotypes with MiXCR, one entry per CDR3 protein. The table includes roughly 570,000 distinct CDR3 sequences, roughly 30% detected once. This CDR3 has 12 residues. Per germline, CDR1 DFQATT and CDR2 SNEGSKA (reference sequence). The V end lost 3 bases, the J end lost 8 bases, and 13 bases lay between the germline ends. On this clonotype: Its antigen is currently unknown.

Sequencing was performed on PBMCs, taken before TCRalphabeta/CD19-depleted stem cell transplant. The chain couples TRBV20-1 to TRBJ1-2; a possible D gene is TRBD1 (5 bases). The source of this sequence is a boy in the first two years of life with Wiskott-Aldrich syndrome, due to receive a stem cell transplant. CDR3 region: CSARPGADGYTF. The CDR3 nucleotides read TGCAGTGCTAGGCCCGGGGCGGACGGCTACACCTTC.